This TCR beta chain was recorded in a study of cytomegalovirus exposure and HLA in healthy donors. The study's findings and limits: Listed as cytomegalovirus-associated were approximately 160 TCR beta chains.

This clone was picked up one time. Its antigen is not known. The approximately 130-subject validation cohort, separate from the approximately 670-subject first cohort, included the donors. Produced via immunoSEQ multiplex PCR; TCRdb's table is partial and in-frame only. The table has about 150,000 clones, 70% to 90% seen once. The CDR3 covers 12 residues. V gave up 6 bases and J gave up 10 bases, with 10 bases separating them. Germline CDR1 is MNHEY and CDR2 is SVGAGI. The rearrangement links TRBV6-5 to TRBJ1-6, with a possible D match to TRBD1 (5 bases). The sequencing sample was made of PBMCs. The sequence was collected from a man younger than 35 in good health and CMV-seropositive. CDR3 in amino acids: CASRGPGSPLHF. In DNA form, the CDR3 reads TGTGCCAGCAGGGGGCCCGGGTCACCCCTCCACTTT.